A single sample gave rise to the 18 T cell receptor beta chains below, sequenced in a study of siplizumab effects on memory and regulatory T cells. TCRdb keeps only in-frame clones here, not all; method: immunoSEQ multiplex PCR. The sample has just over 60,000 clones; around 80% are singletons. Sequenced material: memory CD4+ T cells sorted from blood. Receptors originate from a human donor in good health.

V usage is TRBV5-1 and J usage is TRBJ2-5; tentatively, D is TRBD1 (5 bases). Germline V gene lookup returns CDR1 SGHRS and CDR2 YFSETQ. There are 14 residues in the CDR3. V lost 2 bases and J lost 5, with 13 bases in between. This CDR3 reads CASSFQGMGETQYF. The CDR3 DNA reads TGCGCCAGCAGCTTCCAGGGTATGGGGGAGACCCAGTACTTC.

This clone was observed once. The rearrangement joins TRBV10-3 to TRBJ2-2; the D is unclear. Trimming took off 0 bases at V and 8 bases at J, with 10 bases between the two ends. The CDR3 has 14 residues. CDR1 is ENHRY, CDR2 SYGVKD, per germline. The CDR3 nucleotides read TGTGCCATCAGTGAGTCGAGGACGGCGGGGGAGCTGTTTTTT. Residues: CAISESRTAGELFF.

This clone was seen just once. The chain carries TRBV6-6 and TRBJ2-3; D ambiguous. Between the trimmed V and J ends, which lost 7 bases and 1 base, there was a span of 3 bases. The CDR3 consists of 11 residues. Germline V gene data show CDR1 as MNHNY and CDR2 as SVGAGI (reference sequence). CDR3 protein: CASTGTDTQYF. The CDR3 region has the DNA TGTGCCAGCACCGGCACAGATACGCAGTATTTT.

In this sample, this clone turned up once. The chain is built from TRBV5-4 and TRBJ1-1; TRBD1 matches 11 bases. V lost 4 bases to trimming and J lost 10 bases; unmatched junction nucleotides: 12. From germline, CDR1 is SGHNT and CDR2 YYREEE (reference sequence). The CDR3 consists of 15 residues. The CDR3 loop reads CASSTDRGRGNVAFF. CDR3 sequence (DNA): TGTGCCAGCAGCACGGACAGGGGGCGGGGGAATGTAGCTTTCTTT.

The rearrangement uses TRBV7-3 and TRBJ1-1; no reliable D call. CDR1 is SGHTA, CDR2 FQGTGA, per germline. The CDR3 runs 14 residues. Trimming stripped 0 bases from V and 1 base from J, with 6 bases between. In DNA, the CDR3 is TGTGCCAGCAGCTTAACACACCAGAACACTGAAGCTTTCTTT. Amino acid sequence: CASSLTHQNTEAFF.

V usage is TRBV27 and J usage is TRBJ2-7; D may be TRBD1 (6 bases). Trimming stripped 3 bases from V and 4 bases from J, with 16 bases between. CDR3 size: 15 residues. Germline CDR1 is MNHEY and CDR2 is SMNVEV (reference sequence). The CDR3 DNA reads TGTGCCAGCAGTTTTAGGGAACAGGGTCCTTACGAGCAGTACTTC. Translating gives CASSFREQGPYEQYF.

In DNA, the CDR3 is TGTGCCAGCAGCCGTCATCACTCTGGAAACACCATATATTTT. Translated, it gives CASSRHHSGNTIYF. This chain joins TRBV7-9 and TRBJ1-3, with D unresolved. This CDR3 contains 14 residues. The germline V and J ends were trimmed by 5 bases and 0 bases, with 8 bases remaining between them. Germline lookup yields CDR1 SEHNR and CDR2 FQNEAQ (reference sequence).

This chain connects TRBV10-3 to TRBJ2-3; 8 nucleotides match TRBD2. Germline CDR1 ENHRY, CDR2 SYGVKD. This CDR3 has 12 amino acids. The V and J ends lost 7 bases and 4 bases, in that order; junction bases with no gene match: 1. The CDR3 region is CAINGGADTQYF. DNA of the CDR3: TGTGCCATCAACGGGGGGGCAGATACGCAGTATTTT.

This clone was observed a few times. This chain uses TRBV30 with TRBJ1-2, with D perhaps TRBD1 (5 bases). CDR1 and CDR2 from the germline V gene are GTSNPN and SVGIG (reference sequence). Trimming stripped 0 bases from V and 8 bases from J, with 13 bases between. The CDR3 has 13 amino acids. As DNA, the CDR3 is TGTGCCTGGAGTGTCTCCAGGGCGGCCGGCTACACCTTC. Translating gives CAWSVSRAAGYTF.

The chain joins TRBV7-3 to TRBJ2-3; D remains ambiguous. V was clipped by 1 base and J by 0 bases, with 17 bases between them. The CDR3 has 18 residues. Germline values: CDR1 SGHTA, CDR2 FQGTGA. The CDR3 loop is CASSLRPSSGSSTDTQYF. CDR3 DNA sequence: TGTGCCAGCAGCTTAAGGCCCTCTAGTGGGTCTAGCACAGATACGCAGTATTTT.

The rearrangement uses TRBV18 and TRBJ2-7; no clear D. Trimming cost V 3 bases and J 7 bases, with 10 bases left between them. Germline lookup yields CDR1 KGHSH and CDR2 LQKENI. This CDR3 contains 12 residues. The CDR3 reads CASSPGLREQYF. The CDR3, as DNA: TGTGCCAGCTCACCGGGCCTCCGGGAGCAGTACTTC.

This chain uses TRBV18 with TRBJ2-1; 7 nucleotides agree with TRBD2. The CDR3 totals 14 residues. J was trimmed by 5 bases and V by 3 bases; bases with no gene match: 4. Germline CDR1 reads KGHSH; CDR2 reads LQKENI. CDR3 sequence reads: CASSPPGTNNEQFF. The CDR3 DNA reads TGTGCCAGCTCACCTCCCGGGACTAACAATGAGCAGTTCTTC.

The chain has TRBV19 and TRBJ2-2; maybe TRBD1 (5 bases). The CDR3 contains 16 residues. Trimming took 2 bases from V and 4 from J, leaving 14 bases between them. CDR1 and CDR2 from the germline V gene are LNHDA and SQIVND (reference sequence). CDR3: CASSINQGFSTGELFF. DNA for the CDR3: TGTGCCAGTAGTATAAATCAGGGATTCAGCACCGGGGAGCTGTTTTTT.

The genes are TRBV19 and TRBJ1-6; 7 bases match TRBD1. The CDR3 is 14 amino acids. After removal of 7 bases from V and 8 bases from J, the junction contained 8 bases not matched to a gene. Germline V gene lookup returns CDR1 LNHDA and CDR2 SQIVND (reference sequence). CDR3 in amino acids: CASKEWTGDSPLHF. CDR3 DNA sequence: TGTGCCAGTAAGGAATGGACAGGAGATTCACCCCTCCACTTT.

The chain carries TRBV30 and TRBJ2-7, with D possibly called TRBD1 or TRBD2 (5 bases each). Germline V gene data show CDR1 as GTSNPN and CDR2 as SVGIG (reference sequence). The CDR3 covers 16 residues. Trimming stripped 0 bases from V and 2 bases from J, with 17 bases between. The CDR3 spells CAWSVGLWGSTYEQYF. In DNA form, the CDR3 reads TGTGCCTGGAGTGTTGGATTGTGGGGGTCCACCTACGAGCAGTACTTC.

DNA for the CDR3: TGCGCCAGCAGCCCCGGAGGGAGTACAGATACGCAGTATTTT. It is translated as CASSPGGSTDTQYF. The V call is TRBV5-1, the J call TRBJ2-3; TRBD2 might be the D (6 bases). CDR1 is SGHRS and CDR2 is YFSETQ in the germline V gene. The V end lost 4 bases, the J end lost 3 bases, and 12 bases lay between the germline ends. This CDR3 has 14 amino acids.

V and J are TRBV20-1 and TRBJ2-1; 7 positions match TRBD2. The germline V gene has CDR1 DFQATT and CDR2 SNEGSKA (reference sequence). Trimming at V came to 6 bases and at J to 12 bases, leaving 5 bases not matched to a gene. The CDR3 loop spans 10 amino acids. The CDR3 DNA reads TGCAGTGCCGAGCGGGGCACGCAGTTCTTC. It codes for CSAERGTQFF.

The chain recombines TRBV7-2 with TRBJ2-5; 9 bases map to TRBD1. The DNA matches TRBJ2-7 better at its end, which makes the J call doubtful. In germline, CDR1 is SGHTA, CDR2 FQGNSA. The CDR3 has 14 residues. The CDR3 loop reads CASSSGQGLREQYF. The CDR3 coding sequence is TGTGCCAGCAGCTCGGGACAGGGCCTTCGCGAGCAGTACTTC.